Below, 8 T cell receptor beta chains from the same sample are listed, as sequenced in a study of shared clonotypes between healthy human individuals. Assay used: immunoSEQ multiplex PCR; TCRdb lists only in-frame clones, some missing. This table holds about 2.4 million clones, 85% to 95% found once. Sequencing was carried out using naive CD4+ T cells sorted from blood. As to subset: CD45RA+ positively selected. The receptors come from a man aged 18 to 30 in good health.

Note on this clone: The sample contains more than one DNA sequence encoding this CDR3. This chain joins TRBV6-6 and TRBJ1-1; D possibly corresponds to TRBD1 (5 bases). The length of the CDR3 is 14 residues. Germline CDR1 reads MNHNY; CDR2 reads SVGAGI (reference sequence). V dropped 0 bases and J dropped 1 base, with 6 bases sitting between them. The CDR3 nucleotides read TGTGCCAGCAGTTACTCTGGGGGGAACACTGAAGCTTTCTTT. Residues: CASSYSGGNTEAFF.

As for this clone: One junction end does not reproduce the germline sequence, and a read error may be involved. The V call is TRBV7-9, the J call TRBJ2-7, with 13 nucleotides matching TRBD2. The CDR3 extends over 15 amino acids. Germline V gene data show CDR1 as SEHNR and CDR2 as FQNEAQ (reference sequence). Here the CDR3 reads CASSWGGTSGISLVF. The DNA of the CDR3 is TGTGCCAGCAGCTGGGGGGGGACTAGCGGGATTTCCCTCGTCTTC. Combining the CDR3 with reference TRBV7-9 and TRBJ2-7 gives the whole variable domain DTGVSQNPRHKITKRGQNVTFRCDPISEHNRLYWYRQTLGQGPEFLTYFQNEAQLEKSRLLSDRFSAERPKGSFSTLEIQRTEQGDSAMYLCASSWGGTSGISLVFGPGTRLTVT.

This sequence joins TRBV7-8 and TRBJ2-5, with D unclear. The CDR3 is 15 amino acids. Per germline, CDR1 SGHVS and CDR2 FQNEAQ. V was pared by 1 base and J by 5 bases, with 14 bases between. CDR3 in DNA: TGTGCCAGCAGCTTAGGTATCGGACCCCGGGAGACCCAGTACTTC. The encoded protein is CASSLGIGPRETQYF.

The chain has TRBV30 and TRBJ2-3; 7 bases line up with TRBD1. This CDR3 has 15 residues. Germline CDR1 and CDR2: GTSNPN and SVGIG (reference sequence). V was pared by 4 bases and J by 0 bases, with 7 bases of the junction left unmatched. The CDR3 DNA reads TGTGCCTGGATGACAGGGCCGGGTAGCACAGATACGCAGTATTTT. This sequence encodes CAWMTGPGSTDTQYF.

The chain carries TRBV6-4 and TRBJ2-3; 12 bases are shared with TRBD2. J lost 4 bases, V lost 0 bases, and 5 bases had no gene match. The CDR3 contains 17 residues. CDR1 and CDR2 from the germline V gene are MRHNA and SNTAGT. Here the CDR3 DNA reads TGTGCCAGCAGTGACTCTCCTAGCGGGAGGGGGTCAGATACGCAGTATTTT. Translation gives CASSDSPSGRGSDTQYF.

The gene calls are TRBV7-2 and TRBJ1-5, with a weak D call TRBD1 (5 bases). CDR3 length equals 15 residues. V gave up 4 bases and J gave up 6 bases, with 16 bases separating them. Germline V CDR1 and CDR2: SGHTA, FQGNSA. CDR3 sequence reads: CASSSNSGGGQPQHF. CDR3 nucleotide sequence: TGTGCCAGCAGCTCGAACTCCGGGGGTGGTCAGCCCCAGCATTTT.

V gene TRBV7-3 combines with J gene TRBJ1-1; TRBD1 matches at 11 bases. Germline trimming cut 5 bases from V and 7 bases from J; bases unmatched to any gene: 15. Per the germline V gene, CDR1 is SGHTA and CDR2 is FQGTGA. There are 17 residues in the CDR3. The CDR3 region has the DNA TGTGCCAGCAGCCCGCACTGCCTGGGGGACAGGGGGGATGAAGCTTTCTTT. It codes for CASSPHCLGDRGDEAFF.

V and J are TRBV19 and TRBJ1-5, with 8 bases that match TRBD1. V dropped 5 bases and J dropped 3; count of bases not matched to a gene: 9. Germline V CDR1 and CDR2: LNHDA, SQIVND (reference sequence). The CDR3 contains 16 residues. The CDR3 region has the DNA TGTGCCAGTAGTGCAAAGGACAGGGATTTCAATCAGCCCCAGCATTTT. Amino acids: CASSAKDRDFNQPQHF.